Each of the 11 T cell receptor beta chains below was sequenced from the same sample in a study of early T cells in non-severe SARS-CoV-2 infection. A single record per CDR3 protein comes from TCRdb applying MiXCR to the 5' RACE reads. In the table there are around 44,000 distinct CDR3 sequences, 7% to 8% of which are singletons. Sequencing was performed on whole blood. The source of these receptors is an adult who was a healthcare worker with PCR-confirmed SARS-CoV-2 infection or an uninfected control (not recorded which).

The chain uses TRBV24-1 and TRBJ2-7, with D maybe TRBD2 (5 bases). V was trimmed by 2 bases and J by 0 bases, leaving 7 bases between them. The CDR3 runs 14 residues. Germline lookup yields CDR1 KGHDR and CDR2 SFDVKD. The CDR3 is CATSDSGISYEQYF. CDR3 sequence (DNA): TGTGCCACCAGTGATTCGGGGATCTCCTACGAGCAGTACTTC.

The sample holds many counts of this clonotype. V and J are TRBV5-6 and TRBJ1-6, with a tentative D call TRBD1 (5 bases). The CDR3 has 15 amino acids. The germline gives CDR1 SGHDT, CDR2 YYEEEE. V gave up 4 bases and J gave up 7 bases, with 15 bases separating them. CDR3: CASSGAGSRNSPLHF. In DNA form, the CDR3 reads TGTGCCAGCAGCGGAGCAGGGTCCCGAAATTCACCCCTCCACTTT. Filled out from reference TRBV5-6 and TRBJ1-6, the complete variable domain reads DAGVTQSPTHLIKTRGQQVTLRCSPKSGHDTVSWYQQALGQGPQFIFQYYEEEERQRGNFPDRFSGHQFPNYSSELNVNALLLGDSALYLCASSGAGSRNSPLHFGNGTRLTVT.

The V and J genes are TRBV6-1 and TRBJ1-1, with D possibly matching TRBD1 (6 bases). Germline-derived CDR1 and CDR2 are MNHNS and SASEGT. The CDR3 has 14 residues. V was trimmed by 6 bases and J by 7 bases, leaving 18 bases between them. The CDR3 DNA follows: TGTGCCAGCAGCCCAGACAGGAGGCACTTTGAAGCTTTCTTT. This gives the protein CASSPDRRHFEAFF.

This clonotype was observed a handful of times. The chain employs TRBV11-2 and TRBJ2-3, with D unclear. The CDR3 loop spans 13 amino acids. Between the trimmed V and J ends, which lost 2 bases and 4 bases, there was a span of 7 bases. Per germline, CDR1 SGHAT and CDR2 FQNNGV. The CDR3 region is CASSLPDADTQYF. The CDR3 bases are TGTGCCAGCAGCTTACCGGATGCAGATACGCAGTATTTT.

There are many counts of this clonotype. The chain uses TRBV20-1 and TRBJ2-7; TRBD1 might be the D (7 bases). From germline, CDR1 is DFQATT and CDR2 SNEGSKA (reference sequence). Trimming stripped 3 bases from V and 2 bases from J, with 14 bases between. This CDR3 has 14 amino acids. DNA of the CDR3: TGCAGTGCTAGCAACAGGGGAGGTCCCTACGAGCAGTACTTC. It yields the protein CSASNRGGPYEQYF.

A few counts support this clonotype. The chain links TRBV7-9 to TRBJ1-2; D perhaps matches TRBD1 (6 bases). V lost 5 bases, J lost 3 bases, and 13 bases lay in between. The length of the CDR3 is 14 residues. Per germline, CDR1 SEHNR and CDR2 FQNEAQ (reference sequence). The CDR3 sequence is CASSAHKGDYGYTF. The CDR3 DNA sequence: TGTGCCAGCAGCGCACATAAGGGGGACTATGGCTACACCTTC.

This clonotype was seen a handful of times. This rearrangement joins TRBV20-1 to TRBJ2-3; 10 bases map to TRBD2. This CDR3 is built from 15 residues. The V gene's germline CDR1 is DFQATT and CDR2 SNEGSKA (reference sequence). V shed 0 bases and J 6 bases; nucleotides not matched to a gene: 6. The CDR3 DNA reads TGCAGTGCTAGAGAATCAGCGGGGGGGCTGGATACGCAGTATTTT. It specifies CSARESAGGLDTQYF.

This clonotype was observed many times. The chain links TRBV15 to TRBJ1-4; no clear D. CDR3 length: 14 residues. CDR1 is LNHNV and CDR2 is YYDKDF in the germline V gene (reference sequence). Deletions cut 1 base from V and 8 bases from J, with 11 bases between. The CDR3 sequence: CATSRGTVSEKLFF. The CDR3 region has the DNA TGTGCCACCAGCAGAGGTACAGTCTCAGAAAAACTGTTTTTT.

The chain carries TRBV7-2 and TRBJ1-1; unclear D gene. The CDR3 consists of 13 residues. Trimming removed 1 base from V and 4 bases from J, with 7 bases in between. Germline lookup yields CDR1 SGHTA and CDR2 FQGNSA. This chain's CDR3 is CASSLEISTEAFF. DNA for the CDR3: TGTGCCAGCAGCTTAGAGATAAGCACTGAAGCTTTCTTT.

About this clonotype itself: A clone one base away is much larger, so this may be a read error. The rearrangement uses TRBV11-2 and TRBJ1-1; TRBD1 might be the D (5 bases). The length of the CDR3 is 13 residues. The V gene's germline CDR1 is SGHAT and CDR2 FQNNGV. CDR3 residues: CVSSPGLNTEAFF. The CDR3 coding sequence is TGTGTCAGCAGCCCGGGACTGAACACTGAAGCTTTCTTT.

This clonotype has a handful of counts. The rearrangement links TRBV3-1 to TRBJ2-2; D not resolved. CDR3 length equals 14 residues. Germline CDR1 reads LGHDT; CDR2 reads YNNKEL (reference sequence). V lost 8 bases to trimming and J lost 0 bases, with 10 bases between them. The CDR3 here is CASLSTANTGELFF. The CDR3 DNA reads TGTGCCAGCCTATCGACTGCGAACACCGGGGAGCTGTTTTTT.